This is a list of T cell receptor beta chains from one sample in a study of OX40 agonist ivuxolimab in advanced cancers. Profiled with immunoSEQ multiplex PCR; TCRdb holds only in-frame clones, not every one. The sample yields some 57,000 clones, roughly 81% seen once. Source: CD4+ or CD8+ T cells sorted from blood, taken in a trial of the OX40 agonist ivuxolimab. These receptor sequences come from an adult with an advanced solid tumor such as melanoma, head and neck, liver or kidney cancer. CDR3s include the opening cysteine and the closing phenylalanine or tryptophan. A D gene is named only where the DNA matches it firmly. Size is stated for part of the rows, as once, few or many counts, or as a class when the clone is expanded.

V gene: TRBV7-2; D gene: -; clone size: -; J gene: TRBJ2-5; CDR3 DNA: TGTGCCAGCAGCCCTGACAGCCAAGAGACCCAGTACTTC; CDR3 protein: CASSPDSQETQYF
V gene: TRBV11-2; D gene: TRBD1; clone size: medium-sized; J gene: TRBJ2-7; CDR3 DNA: TGTGCCAGCAGCGAGGACAGGGTCCACGAGCAGTACTTC; CDR3 protein: CASSEDRVHEQYF
V gene: TRBV28; D gene: TRBD1; clone size: -; J gene: TRBJ2-7; CDR3 DNA: TGTGCCAGCAGCCTTGATAGGACAGGCCGCTCCTACGAGCAGTACTTC; CDR3 protein: CASSLDRTGRSYEQYF
V gene: TRBV28; D gene: -; clone size: -; J gene: TRBJ2-1; CDR3 DNA: TGTGCCAGCAGTTCCCCTTCCCCCCTTCGTAATGAGCAGTTCTTC; CDR3 protein: CASSSPSPLRNEQFF
V gene: TRBV5-4; D gene: TRBD2; clone size: -; J gene: TRBJ2-5; CDR3 DNA: TGTGCCAGCACCTCGAGCGGGAGGTTGAGAGAGACCCAGTACTTC; CDR3 protein: CASTSSGRLRETQYF
V gene: TRBV5-1; D gene: TRBD1; clone size: -; J gene: TRBJ1-2; CDR3 DNA: TGCGCCAGCAGCTTGGGCAGGGGGTCTGATGGCTACACCTTC; CDR3 protein: CASSLGRGSDGYTF
V gene: TRBV7-2; D gene: TRBD1; clone size: -; J gene: TRBJ2-7; CDR3 DNA: TGTGCCAGCAGCTTTTCCACAGGGGACGAGCAGTACTTC; CDR3 protein: CASSFSTGDEQYF
V gene: TRBV5-6; D gene: TRBD2; clone size: -; J gene: TRBJ2-5; CDR3 DNA: TGTGCCAGCACCATAGCGGGGTCCTACCAAGAGACCCAGTACTTC; CDR3 protein: CASTIAGSYQETQYF
V gene: TRBV10-3; D gene: -; clone size: once; J gene: TRBJ1-4; CDR3 DNA: TGTGCCATCAGTGAGACCCGACAGTCCCAAGTCGCTAATGAAAAACTGTTTTTT; CDR3 protein: CAISETRQSQVANEKLFF
V gene: TRBV5-4; D gene: TRBD2; clone size: -; J gene: TRBJ2-1; CDR3 DNA: TGTGCCAGCAGCCCTCAAGCGGGAACGGGGGATGAGCAGTTCTTC; CDR3 protein: CASSPQAGTGDEQFF
V gene: TRBV29-1; D gene: -; clone size: -; J gene: TRBJ2-5; CDR3 DNA: TGCAGCGCCCTGACAGATAGACCTCAAGAGAAGACCCAGTACTTC; CDR3 protein: CSALTDRPQEKTQYF
V gene: TRBV9; D gene: -; clone size: few; J gene: TRBJ2-7; CDR3 DNA: TGTGCCAGCAGCGTAGGAGCAGGGGAGGCCTACGAGCAGTACTTC; CDR3 protein: CASSVGAGEAYEQYF
V gene: TRBV20-1; D gene: TRBD1; clone size: -; J gene: TRBJ2-7; CDR3 DNA: TGCAGTGCTAGAGAAGGGGACAGGGAGTACTTC; CDR3 protein: CSAREGDREYF
V gene: TRBV18; D gene: -; clone size: -; J gene: TRBJ1-1; CDR3 DNA: TGTGCCAGCTCACCACTCGAGAGGGGGTTGGCTTTCTTT; CDR3 protein: CASSPLERGLAFF
V gene: TRBV19; D gene: -; clone size: -; J gene: TRBJ2-3; CDR3 DNA: TGTGCCAGTAGTATTTCCTTCGGCGCTAACACAGATACGCAGTATTTT; CDR3 protein: CASSISFGANTDTQYF
V gene: TRBV9; D gene: -; clone size: -; J gene: TRBJ1-1; CDR3 DNA: TGTGCCAGCAGCGTTGTAGGGGGTGGGACTGAAGCTTTCTTT; CDR3 protein: CASSVVGGGTEAFF
V gene: TRBV28; D gene: -; clone size: -; J gene: TRBJ1-4; CDR3 DNA: TGTGCCAGCAGTTTAGAGAGCGATAATGAAAAACTGTTTTTT; CDR3 protein: CASSLESDNEKLFF
V gene: TRBV11-3; D gene: -; clone size: -; J gene: TRBJ2-1; CDR3 DNA: TGTGCCAGCAGCCCTGGCGGCTACAATGAGCAGTTCTTC; CDR3 protein: CASSPGGYNEQFF
V gene: TRBV6-5; D gene: -; clone size: -; J gene: TRBJ2-1; CDR3 DNA: TGTGCCAGCAGCCCCTATCATTGGAATGAGCAGTTCTTC; CDR3 protein: CASSPYHWNEQFF
V gene: TRBV6-5; D gene: -; clone size: -; J gene: TRBJ1-5; CDR3 DNA: TGTGCCAGCAGCGGGGGGGGCGTGGGTCAGCCCCAGCATTTT; CDR3 protein: CASSGGGVGQPQHF
V gene: TRBV12-5; D gene: -; clone size: few; J gene: TRBJ2-7; CDR3 DNA: TGTGCTAGTGGGCTAAATACCTACGAGCAGTACTTC; CDR3 protein: CASGLNTYEQYF
V gene: TRBV6-1; D gene: -; clone size: few; J gene: TRBJ2-7; CDR3 DNA: TGTGCCAGCAGCTATAGGGGCTACGAGCAGTACTTC; CDR3 protein: CASSYRGYEQYF
V gene: TRBV15; D gene: -; clone size: -; J gene: TRBJ1-2; CDR3 DNA: TGTGCCACCAGCAGAGCCGTTGCGGGGCGCGACTATGGCTACACCTTC; CDR3 protein: CATSRAVAGRDYGYTF
V gene: TRBV5-1; D gene: TRBD1; clone size: -; J gene: TRBJ1-4; CDR3 DNA: TGCGCCAGCAGCTCAGGACAGGGAAAAGAAAAACTGTTTTTT; CDR3 protein: CASSSGQGKEKLFF
V gene: TRBV7-7; D gene: -; clone size: -; J gene: TRBJ2-5; CDR3 DNA: TGTGCCAGCAGCTTAGGGGGGCCGGGGGAGACCCAGTACTTC; CDR3 protein: CASSLGGPGETQYF
V gene: TRBV29-1; D gene: -; clone size: -; J gene: TRBJ2-2; CDR3 DNA: TGCAGCGTTGAAACAGGCTACACCGGGGAGCTGTTTTTT; CDR3 protein: CSVETGYTGELFF
V gene: TRBV2; D gene: -; clone size: -; J gene: TRBJ2-7; CDR3 DNA: TGTGCCAGCAGCGGACCTCCTCGACAGGACCTCTACGAGCAGTACTTC; CDR3 protein: CASSGPPRQDLYEQYF